The entry below gives a single T cell receptor beta chain sequence along with its context. This clonotype is characterized as medium-sized (0.01 to 0.1%). Its binding antigen is unknown. Nothing much larger sits one base from this clone, and base qualities are not available. The sample's time point label, in plain terms: longitudinal time-point 2. Unsorted PBMC libraries were generated from 2 million PBMCs stored in RNAlater at -80 °C until RNA extraction. PBMCs were separated from peripheral blood using Ficoll-Hypaque density gradient centrifugation and then cryopreserved in liquid nitrogen. This entry is derived from a study of neurological immune-mediated disorders (dated by TCRdb to between 2018 and 2021). Context from the whole study: Peripheral blood TCR-beta repertoires from patients with HTLV-I-associated myelopathy (HAM/TSP), patients with multiple sclerosis, and healthy controls were compared in the study using UMI-based sequencing. Longitudinal samples, technical triplicates and paired sorted CD4+ and CD8+ T-cell subsets, alongside PBMC samples, were included among the roughly 96 TCR-beta libraries. Each longitudinal HAM/TSP and healthy donor was sampled at 3 time-points spaced at about 3-45 month intervals. The cohort comprised some 71 subjects: roughly 15 HAM/TSP patients, 35 or so multiple sclerosis patients and around 20 healthy controls.

cDNA was synthesized by template-switch 5'RACE using a primer with a 10-nucleotide random unique molecular identifier that tagged each TCR transcript. Every sequencing run covered 15-18 subjects and yielded more than 160 million TCR-beta sequences. The RNeasy kit was used for extraction of total RNA. TCR-beta VDJ regions were amplified with primers for the TCR constant region and the 5'RACE anchor, using the KAPA Real-time Library Amplification kit. A first PCR added sample indexes and Illumina adaptors, and a second PCR then raised library yield. After purification with Ampure beads, the TCR product of roughly 650 bp was size-selected on a 2% E-gel SizeSelection system. Library quality was checked on a Bioanalyzer, concentration was measured with Qubit, and libraries were quantified with the Kapa Library Quantification kit before pooling. Libraries were sequenced paired-end 2 x 150 bp on an Illumina HiSeq 2500. To increase sequence diversity, roughly 24-30% phiX was spiked into each library pool. Regarding the original processing steps: The UMI-based MiGEC pipeline processed quality-filtered reads and removed over 75% of raw TCR sequences during error correction. VDJ genes were aligned to IMGT germline references, and each clonotype was defined by a unique CDR3 amino acid sequence together with V-J genes. Clonal expansion, Shannon diversity and CDR3 relatedness were evaluated with VDJtools (CalcPairwiseDistances, ClusterSamples), while phylogenetic trees were built in CLCbio workbench. Expanded clones were defined as having at least 8 unique UMIs, based on coefficient-of-variation modelling across technical triplicates. TCRdb passed the public sequencing reads through fastp at Q25 and MiXCR, retaining productive beta sequences. Every distinct CDR3 protein forms one entry, paired with its most common genes and DNA. The V and J calls reflect TCRdb's pipeline rather than the authors' work. This sample lists roughly 98,000 distinct CDR3 sequences; 13% were detected once. The ten largest clones capture under 6% of the sample.

Study-level results and caveats: Across subjects, expanded clones never shared an identical CDR3 amino acid sequence, which suggests that the TCR-beta repertoires in every group were private. TCR clonal expansion was highest in HAM/TSP patients and lowest in MS patients, with MS patients falling below even healthy controls.

This TCR was sampled from a female donor with HTLV-1-associated myelopathy (HAM/TSP). Source material: PBMCs.

The CDR3 here reads CATEQGRSGTEAFF. The DNA sequence is given as TGTGCCACAGAACAGGGCAGGAGTGGCACTGAAGCTTTCTTT. The sequence links TRBV2 to TRBJ1-1; TRBD1 is possibly the D segment (6 matching bases). Measured from the cysteine to the phenylalanine, the CDR3 is 14 residues long. This entry keeps only the CDR3 DNA: 42 bases, framed from base 1. V is cut by 10 bases and J by 4 bases, and the space between the germline ends is 19 bases. CDR1 and CDR2 are read off the germline V gene as SNHLY and FYNNEI.